These 18 T cell receptor beta chains were sequenced from one sample in a study of CD8+ T cells in alopecia areata. Treatment of the sample: oral pan-JAK inhibitor, 5-10 mg twice daily. Sequencing relied on a cDNA template that was reverse transcribed from extracted RNA. Only in-frame clones appear in the TCRdb table, and some are missing; sequencing was by immunoSEQ multiplex PCR. The table has 150,000 to 200,000 clones, about three fifths seen once. The sequencing used CD4+ T cells sorted from blood, collected between weeks 49 and 50, from a patient treated with tofacitinib. The receptors originated from a human donor with alopecia areata.

The chain joins TRBV5-1 to TRBJ1-2; no clear D gene. The CDR3 is made up of 16 amino acids. CDR1 is SGHRS, CDR2 YFSETQ, per germline. The V end was cut by 3 bases, the J end by 2 bases, with 17 bases between. The CDR3 reads CASSSINSDRNYGYTF. The CDR3 region has the DNA TGCGCCAGCAGCTCTATTAACAGCGATCGCAACTATGGCTACACCTTC.

The chain employs TRBV6-5 and TRBJ2-7, with 10 bases fitting TRBD1. Trimming took 4 bases from V and 5 from J; bases not matched to a gene: 8. Germline loops: CDR1 MNHEY, CDR2 SVGAGI. This CDR3 region has 15 residues. CDR3 in DNA: TGTGCCAGCAGTTCACTGGGACAGGGGCCCCACGAGCAGTACTTC. This translates into CASSSLGQGPHEQYF.

V usage is TRBV7-2 and J usage is TRBJ2-7; D is perhaps TRBD2 (6 bases). V was clipped by 3 bases and J by 0 bases, with 12 bases between them. Per the germline V gene, CDR1 is SGHTA and CDR2 is FQGNSA. This CDR3 spans 15 amino acids. As DNA, the CDR3 is TGTGCCAGCAGCTTGCCACGGGGGAGCTCCTACGAGCAGTACTTC. It is translated as CASSLPRGSSYEQYF. The complete variable domain, with remaining parts taken from reference TRBV7-2 and TRBJ2-7, reads GAGVSQSPSNKVTEKGKDVELRCDPISGHTALYWYRQSLGQGLEFLIYFQGNSAPDKSGLPSDRFSAERTGGSVSTLTIQRTQQEDSAVYLCASSLPRGSSYEQYFGPGTRLTVT.

The chain employs TRBV15 and TRBJ2-1, with D unclear. Germline V gives CDR1 LNHNV, CDR2 YYDKDF (reference sequence). The CDR3 length is 13 residues. V was pared by 0 bases and J by 6 bases, with 6 bases between. DNA for the CDR3: TGTGCCACCAGCAGAGATATAGGCAATGAGCAGTTCTTC. Translated, it gives CATSRDIGNEQFF.

This clone has just one count. Different DNA sequences within this sample yield the same CDR3. This sequence joins TRBV2 and TRBJ1-2, with D uncertain. The V gene's germline CDR1 is SNHLY and CDR2 FYNNEI. The CDR3 loop spans 12 amino acids. V was pared by 1 base and J by 5 bases, with 5 bases between. This chain's CDR3 is CASSEGPYGYTF. Written as DNA, the CDR3 is TGTGCCAGCAGTGAAGGGCCGTATGGCTACACCTTC.

The chain uses TRBV6-5 and TRBJ1-6; 7 positions match TRBD1. Germline lookup yields CDR1 MNHEY and CDR2 SVGAGI. The CDR3 has 14 amino acids. V lost 6 bases, J lost 7 bases, and 6 bases stayed unmatched. The CDR3 spells CASSQTGLNSPLHF. CDR3 in DNA: TGTGCCAGCAGCCAGACAGGGTTGAATTCACCCCTCCACTTT.

There are a few counts of this clone. J is TRBJ2-2 and V is TRBV5-1, with 8 bases aligning to TRBD1. Germline CDR1 is SGHRS and CDR2 is YFSETQ. CDR3 size: 12 residues. V gave up 4 bases and J gave up 12 bases; unmatched junction bases: 5. The CDR3 region has the DNA TGCGCCAGCAGCATCGGACAGGGTCAGCTGTTTTTT. Its translation: CASSIGQGQLFF.

The rearrangement links TRBV18 to TRBJ2-5, with TRBD1 as a possible D gene (5 bases). The CDR3 runs 14 residues. Germline V gene sequence: CDR1 KGHSH, CDR2 LQKENI. V was pared by 1 base and J by 5 bases, with 11 bases between. The CDR3: CASSPRQGTETQYF. For the CDR3, the DNA is TGTGCCAGCTCACCACGTCAGGGAACCGAGACCCAGTACTTC.

This clone was found many times. This rearrangement joins TRBV5-4 to TRBJ1-2; TRBD1 matches at 9 bases. Germline lookup yields CDR1 SGHNT and CDR2 YYREEE (reference sequence). V lost 4 bases and J lost 8; bases outside the gene matches: 18. CDR3 length: 17 residues. CDR3 coding DNA: TGTGCCAGCAGCCCACAATCTACCGGGACAGGGTTAGGAGGCTACACCTTC. Its protein is CASSPQSTGTGLGGYTF.

The chain carries TRBV9 and TRBJ2-3; D unclear. V was trimmed by 0 bases and J by 4 bases, leaving 9 bases between them. Germline CDR1 and CDR2: SGDLS and YYNGEE. This CDR3 is 14 amino acids long. The CDR3 loop reads CASSVAGSADTQYF. CDR3 sequence (DNA): TGTGCCAGCAGCGTAGCCGGAAGCGCAGATACGCAGTATTTT. Full variable domain (missing parts from reference TRBV9 and TRBJ2-3): DSGVTQTPKHLITATGQRVTLRCSPRSGDLSVYWYQQSLDQGLQFLIQYYNGEERAKGNILERFSAQQFPDLHSELNLSSLELGDSALYFCASSVAGSADTQYFGPGTRLTVL.

The rearrangement links TRBV30 to TRBJ1-1; the match to TRBD1 covers 7 bases. The junction had 3 bases not matched to a gene; V was cut back by 8 bases and J by 0 bases. The germline V gene encodes CDR1 GTSNPN and CDR2 SVGIG (reference sequence). The CDR3 extends over 12 amino acids. CDR3 sequence reads: CAQQGMNTEAFF. CDR3 nucleotide sequence: TGTGCCCAACAGGGGATGAACACTGAAGCTTTCTTT.

The chain uses TRBV30 and TRBJ1-1, with D perhaps matching TRBD1 (5 bases). The CDR3 spans 15 residues. In germline, CDR1 is GTSNPN, CDR2 SVGIG (reference sequence). Trimming stripped 1 base from V and 3 bases from J, with 15 bases between. DNA for the CDR3: TGTGCCTGGAGTGCCCCGGGACGGGGGGACACTGAAGCTTTCTTT. This encodes CAWSAPGRGDTEAFF. The variable domain in full, with the rest retrieved from reference TRBV30 and TRBJ1-1, is SQTIHQWPATLVQPVGSPLSLECTVEGTSNPNLYWYRQAAGRGLQLLFYSVGIGQISSEVPQNLSASRPQDRQFILSSKKLLLSDSGFYLCAWSAPGRGDTEAFFGQGTRLTVV.

The J gene is TRBJ1-1, the V gene TRBV29-1, with unresolved D. CDR3 length equals 11 residues. Deletions cut 4 bases from V and 7 bases from J, with 10 bases between. CDR1 and CDR2 (germline): SQVTM, ANQGSEA. This chain's CDR3 is CSVATSFEAFF. As DNA, the CDR3 is TGCAGCGTTGCCACTTCGTTTGAAGCTTTCTTT.

The J gene is TRBJ1-1, the V gene TRBV9, with D maybe TRBD1 (5 bases). Trimming took off 1 base at V and 5 bases at J, with 12 bases between the two ends. The CDR3 loop spans 14 amino acids. From germline, CDR1 is SGDLS and CDR2 YYNGEE. In nucleotides, the CDR3 is TGTGCCAGCAGCGTACAGGGTCGAGAGACTGAAGCTTTCTTT. This encodes CASSVQGRETEAFF.

The genes are TRBV29-1 and TRBJ1-2; D might be TRBD1 (5 bases). The CDR3 length is 12 residues. Germline V CDR1 and CDR2: SQVTM, ANQGSEA. This CDR3 is CTIRATNYGYTF. In DNA, the CDR3 is TGCACCATCAGGGCTACTAACTATGGCTACACCTTC.

The rearrangement links TRBV10-3 to TRBJ2-4; TRBD1 agrees at 7 bases. The CDR3 length is 15 residues. The germline gives CDR1 ENHRY, CDR2 SYGVKD. The J segment lost 4 bases and the V segment lost 3 bases, leaving 6 bases of the junction unmatched. The CDR3, as DNA: TGTGCCATCAGTGACTCCGGGACAGCGAAAAACATTCAGTACTTC. Protein sequence: CAISDSGTAKNIQYF.

V usage is TRBV11-2 and J usage is TRBJ2-7, with D uncertain. Germline assignment: CDR1 SGHAT and CDR2 FQNNGV. The CDR3 contains 15 residues. V dropped 1 base and J dropped 1 base, with 11 bases sitting between them. In DNA form, the CDR3 reads TGTGCCAGCAGCTTAGGCTACCACGGGTCCTACGAGCAGTACTTC. This encodes CASSLGYHGSYEQYF.

This chain uses TRBV6-6 with TRBJ1-6, with 9 nucleotides matching TRBD1. With 8 bases clipped from V and 8 bases from J, the junction kept 10 bases outside the gene matches. CDR1 is MNHNY and CDR2 is SVGAGI in the germline V gene (reference sequence). The CDR3 spans 15 residues. The CDR3 spells CASDPQGAFDSPLHF. CDR3 nucleotide sequence: TGTGCCAGCGACCCACAGGGGGCTTTTGATTCACCCCTCCACTTT.